This T cell receptor (beta chain) comes out of a study of blood T cell repertoires in COVID-19. Study-wide context: Samples of COVID-19 (acute and convalescent) were obtained from the United States, Italy and Spain.

A single count supports this clone. The V and J ends lost 4 bases and 4 bases respectively, with 16 bases between them. The CDR3 is 15 amino acids. The V gene's germline CDR1 is SEHNR and CDR2 FQNEAQ (reference sequence). The repertoire was sequenced with immunoSEQ multiplex PCR; TCRdb's copy has only in-frame clones and lacks some. The sample shows 200,000 to 300,000 clones, approximately 90% of them seen only once. The source of this sequence is a woman aged 40 to 50 with acute or convalescent COVID-19. This chain connects TRBV7-9 to TRBJ1-1; perhaps TRBD1 as D (6 bases). Material for sequencing was peripheral blood. CDR3 bases: TGTGCCAGCAGCTCGCAGACAGGTTGGGGCACTGAAGCTTTCTTT. Amino acid sequence: CASSSQTGWGTEAFF.